Here is one T cell receptor (beta chain) with its context. TCRdb's table, derived via immunoSEQ multiplex PCR, lists solely in-frame clones and lacks some. Counted here are roughly 62,000 clones, around nine tenths occurring once; the ten biggest clones make up around 7.7%. From germline, CDR1 is SGHDN and CDR2 FVKESK. The CDR3 loop spans 16 amino acids. Trimming removed 3 bases from V and 5 bases from J; junction bases left unmatched: 12. The data originate from a study of blood T cell repertoires in COVID-19. Whole-study context: Spain, Italy and the United States supplied samples that represented acute and convalescent COVID-19.

This TCR was recovered from a human donor with active COVID-19. The donor label of this sample is uncertain. Sequencing used peripheral blood. The chain employs TRBV14 and TRBJ2-5; 7 bases agree with TRBD2. CDR3 coding DNA: TGTGCCAGCAGCCAGGGAGGGGCCCTCTCCCTTGAGACCCAGTACTTC. Translated: CASSQGGALSLETQYF.